Below are 4 T cell receptor beta chains sequenced from a single sample in a study of blood T cell repertoires in COVID-19. Some clones are missing from TCRdb's copy, which holds only in-frame ones; the method was immunoSEQ multiplex PCR. The sample lists 80,000 to 95,000 clones; roughly three quarters were seen once. Material for sequencing was peripheral blood. All receptors come from a woman of 80 years or more with acute or convalescent COVID-19.

The chain carries TRBV7-2 and TRBJ2-5, with 8 positions matching TRBD2. This CDR3 contains 16 residues. Germline V gene lookup returns CDR1 SGHTA and CDR2 FQGNSA. J lost 5 bases, V lost 0 bases, and 8 bases had no gene match. In nucleotides, the CDR3 is TGTGCCAGCAGCTTAGCGCGCAGCGGGAGAGGTGAGACCCAGTACTTC. This gives the protein CASSLARSGRGETQYF.

This clone has a handful of counts. The CDR3 DNA reads TGTGCCATCAAAGAACAGGGGGGAGGCTACACCTTC. It encodes CAIKEQGGGYTF. V gene TRBV10-3 combines with J gene TRBJ1-2; TRBD1 matches at 8 bases. This CDR3 has 12 amino acids. V lost 7 bases and J lost 8; bases outside the gene matches: 6. Per the germline V gene, CDR1 is ENHRY and CDR2 is SYGVKD.

A few counts support this clone. The chain joins TRBV7-3 to TRBJ2-5, with a weak D call TRBD2 (7 bases). V lost 5 bases to trimming and J lost 5 bases, with 15 bases between them. The CDR3 spans 14 residues. Germline loops: CDR1 SGHTA, CDR2 FQGTGA. This CDR3 is CASSRTGGLETQYF. For the CDR3, the DNA is TGTGCCAGCAGCCGAACGGGGGGCCTGGAGACCCAGTACTTC.

The chain carries TRBV27 and TRBJ1-4; D remains unclear. V shed 6 bases and J shed 0 bases, with 11 bases lying between them. CDR1 and CDR2 (germline): MNHEY, SMNVEV (reference sequence). The CDR3 runs 15 residues. CDR3 DNA sequence: TGTGCCAGCAGAATTAACAGTGCAACTAATGAAAAACTGTTTTTT. Translating it yields CASRINSATNEKLFF.